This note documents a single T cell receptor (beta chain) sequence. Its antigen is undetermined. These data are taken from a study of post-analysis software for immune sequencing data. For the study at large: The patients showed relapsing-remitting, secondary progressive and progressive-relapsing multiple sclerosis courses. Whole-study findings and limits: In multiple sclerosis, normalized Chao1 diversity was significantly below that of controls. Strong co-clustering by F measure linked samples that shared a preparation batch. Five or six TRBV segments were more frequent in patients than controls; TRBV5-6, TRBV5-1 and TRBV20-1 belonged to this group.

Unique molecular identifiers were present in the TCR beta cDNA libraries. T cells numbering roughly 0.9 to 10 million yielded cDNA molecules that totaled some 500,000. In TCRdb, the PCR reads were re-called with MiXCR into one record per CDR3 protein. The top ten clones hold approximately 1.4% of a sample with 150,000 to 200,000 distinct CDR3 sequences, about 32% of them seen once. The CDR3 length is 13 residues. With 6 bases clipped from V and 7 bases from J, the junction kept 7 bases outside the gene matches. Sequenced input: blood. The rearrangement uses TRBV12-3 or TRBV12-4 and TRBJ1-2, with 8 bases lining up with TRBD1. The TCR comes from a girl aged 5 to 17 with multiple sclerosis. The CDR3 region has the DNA TGTGCCAGCAGAATGGACAGGGTGATTGGCTACACCTTC. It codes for CASRMDRVIGYTF.